This T cell receptor beta chain came from a study of PD-L1 blockade in urothelial cancer. Clones were sequenced by immunoSEQ multiplex PCR, and TCRdb holds only the in-frame ones, with some missing. The data contain under 85,000 clones, around 93% of them singletons. Germline CDR1 is LNHDA and CDR2 is SQIVND (reference sequence). The CDR3 contains 17 residues. The V gene end was trimmed by 5 bases and the J gene end by 6 bases; junction bases not matched to a gene: 12. Noted time point: peripheral blood 6 weeks after treatment start. The chain uses TRBV19 and TRBJ2-1, with 11 bases that match TRBD1. The sequence was collected from a woman of 80 years or more with urothelial cancer. The specimen was PBMCs, collected around atezolizumab (anti-PD-L1) treatment. As DNA, the CDR3 is TGTGCCAGTAGTCCAACCCCCGGACAGGGGGCAGGCAATGAGCAGTTCTTC. Its translation is CASSPTPGQGAGNEQFF.